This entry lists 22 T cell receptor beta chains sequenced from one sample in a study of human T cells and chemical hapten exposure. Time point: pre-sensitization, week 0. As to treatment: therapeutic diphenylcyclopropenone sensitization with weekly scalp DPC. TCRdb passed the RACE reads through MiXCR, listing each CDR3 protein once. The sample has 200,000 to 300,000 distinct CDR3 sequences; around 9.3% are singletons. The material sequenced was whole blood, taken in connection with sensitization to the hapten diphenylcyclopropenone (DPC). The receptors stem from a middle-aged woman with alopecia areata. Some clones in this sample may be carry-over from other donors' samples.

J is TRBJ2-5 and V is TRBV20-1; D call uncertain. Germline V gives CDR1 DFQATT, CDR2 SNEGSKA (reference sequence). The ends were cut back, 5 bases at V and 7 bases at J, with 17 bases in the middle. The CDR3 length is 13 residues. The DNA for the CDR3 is TGCAGTGCTCCTTTCCAGACCGATGGGACCCAGTACTTC. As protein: CSAPFQTDGTQYF.

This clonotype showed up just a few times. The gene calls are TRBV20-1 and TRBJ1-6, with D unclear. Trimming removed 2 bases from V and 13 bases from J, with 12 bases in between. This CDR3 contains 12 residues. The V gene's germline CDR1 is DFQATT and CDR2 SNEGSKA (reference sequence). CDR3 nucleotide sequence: TGCAGTGCTAGAAAGGTCGAAGGGCCCCTCCACTTT. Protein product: CSARKVEGPLHF.

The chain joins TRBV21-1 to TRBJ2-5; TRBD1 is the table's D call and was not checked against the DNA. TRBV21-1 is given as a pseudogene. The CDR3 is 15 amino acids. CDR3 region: CASSGGDKSQETQYF. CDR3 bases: TGTGCCAGCAGCGGAGGGGACAAGAGCCAAGAGACCCAGTACTTC.

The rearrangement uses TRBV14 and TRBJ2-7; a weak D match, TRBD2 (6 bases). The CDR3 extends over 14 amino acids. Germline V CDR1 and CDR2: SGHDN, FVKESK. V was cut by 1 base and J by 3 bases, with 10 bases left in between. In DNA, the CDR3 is TGTGCCAGCAGCCAAGGGGGAGGCATCTACGAGCAGTACTTC. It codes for CASSQGGGIYEQYF. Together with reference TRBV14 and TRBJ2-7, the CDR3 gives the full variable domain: EAGVTQFPSHSVIEKGQTVTLRCDPISGHDNLYWYRRVMGKEIKFLLHFVKESKQDESGMPNNRFLAERTGGTYSTLKVQPAELEDSGVYFCASSQGGGIYEQYFGPGTRLTVT.

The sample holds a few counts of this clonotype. The CDR3 sequence: CASSYRGTHTGELFF. The CDR3 coding sequence is TGTGCCAGCAGTTACCGGGGGACTCACACCGGGGAGCTGTTTTTT. This chain joins TRBV6-5 and TRBJ2-2; tentative D call: TRBD2 (6 bases). This CDR3 is 15 amino acids long. Germline V lookup: CDR1 MNHEY, CDR2 SVGAGI. Trimming took 2 bases from V and 3 from J, leaving 10 bases between them.

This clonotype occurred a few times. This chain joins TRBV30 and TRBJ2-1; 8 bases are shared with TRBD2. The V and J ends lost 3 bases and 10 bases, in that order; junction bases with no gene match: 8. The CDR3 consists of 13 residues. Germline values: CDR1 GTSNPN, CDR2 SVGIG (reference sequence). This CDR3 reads CAWSPSGPREQFF. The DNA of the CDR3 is TGTGCCTGGAGCCCTAGCGGGCCGAGGGAGCAGTTCTTC. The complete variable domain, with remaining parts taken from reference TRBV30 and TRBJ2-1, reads SQTIHQWPATLVQPVGSPLSLECTVEGTSNPNLYWYRQAAGRGLQLLFYSVGIGQISSEVPQNLSASRPQDRQFILSSKKLLLSDSGFYLCAWSPSGPREQFFGPGTRLTVL.

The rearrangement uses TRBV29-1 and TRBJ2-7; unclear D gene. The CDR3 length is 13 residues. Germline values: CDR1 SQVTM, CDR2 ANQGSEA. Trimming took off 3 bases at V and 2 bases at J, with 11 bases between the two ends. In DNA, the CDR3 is TGCAGCGTTGATTTGGGTCCGCCCTACGAGCAGTACTTC. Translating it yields CSVDLGPPYEQYF.

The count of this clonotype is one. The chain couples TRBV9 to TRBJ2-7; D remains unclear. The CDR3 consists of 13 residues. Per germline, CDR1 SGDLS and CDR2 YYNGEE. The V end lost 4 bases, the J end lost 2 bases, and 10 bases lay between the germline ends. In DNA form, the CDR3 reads TGTGCCAGCAGCCTCGACCCCGCCTACGAGCAGTACTTC. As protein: CASSLDPAYEQYF.

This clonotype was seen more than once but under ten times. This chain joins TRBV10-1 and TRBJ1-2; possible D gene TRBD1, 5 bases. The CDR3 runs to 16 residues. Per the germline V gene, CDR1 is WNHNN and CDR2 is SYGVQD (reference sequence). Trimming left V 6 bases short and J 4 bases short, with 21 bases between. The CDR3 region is CASRRRPGGGGYGYTF. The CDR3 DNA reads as TGCGCCAGCAGGCGACGGCCCGGCGGCGGGGGCTATGGCTACACCTTC.

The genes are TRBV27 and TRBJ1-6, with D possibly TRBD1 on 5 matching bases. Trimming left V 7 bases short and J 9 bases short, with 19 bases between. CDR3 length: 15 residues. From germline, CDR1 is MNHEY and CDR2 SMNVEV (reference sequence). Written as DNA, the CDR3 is TGTGCCAGCAAACCGACAGAGCCGATGGGTTCACCCCTCCACTTT. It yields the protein CASKPTEPMGSPLHF.

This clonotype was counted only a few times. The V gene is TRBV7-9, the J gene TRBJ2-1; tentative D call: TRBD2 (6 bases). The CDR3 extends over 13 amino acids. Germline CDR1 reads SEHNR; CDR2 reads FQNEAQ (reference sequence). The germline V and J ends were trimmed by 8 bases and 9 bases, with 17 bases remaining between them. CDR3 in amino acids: CASSGEETGEQFF. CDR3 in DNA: TGTGCCAGCTCGGGGGAGGAGACCGGTGAGCAGTTCTTC.

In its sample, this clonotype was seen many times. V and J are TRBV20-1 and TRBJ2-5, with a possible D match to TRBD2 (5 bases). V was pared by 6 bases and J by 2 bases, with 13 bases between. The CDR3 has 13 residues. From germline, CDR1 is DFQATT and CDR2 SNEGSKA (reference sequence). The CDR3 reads CSARAQTQETQYF. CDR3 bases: TGCAGTGCGCGGGCGCAGACGCAAGAGACCCAGTACTTC.

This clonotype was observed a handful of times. CDR3 amino acids: CAIGRTGYDEQYF. The CDR3 DNA sequence: TGTGCCATCGGTCGGACAGGGTACGACGAGCAGTACTTC. The genes are TRBV10-3 and TRBJ2-7; TRBD1 matches at 8 bases. This CDR3 has 13 amino acids. Losses at the gene ends were 8 bases for V and 5 bases for J; bases not matched to a gene: 8. From germline, CDR1 is ENHRY and CDR2 SYGVKD.

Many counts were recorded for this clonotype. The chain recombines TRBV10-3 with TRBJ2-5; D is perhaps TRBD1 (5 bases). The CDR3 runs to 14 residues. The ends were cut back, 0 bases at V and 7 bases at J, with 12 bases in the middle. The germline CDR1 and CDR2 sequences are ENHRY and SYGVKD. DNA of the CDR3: TGTGCCATCAGTGAGTCGACAGCTCTTCCGACCCAGTACTTC. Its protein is CAISESTALPTQYF.

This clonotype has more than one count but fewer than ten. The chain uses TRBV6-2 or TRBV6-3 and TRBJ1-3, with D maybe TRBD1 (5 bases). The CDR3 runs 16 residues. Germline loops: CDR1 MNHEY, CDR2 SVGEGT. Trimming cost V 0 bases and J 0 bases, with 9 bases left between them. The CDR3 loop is CASSYSGTRSGNTIYF. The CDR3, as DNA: TGTGCCAGCAGTTACTCCGGGACGCGCTCTGGAAACACCATATATTTT.

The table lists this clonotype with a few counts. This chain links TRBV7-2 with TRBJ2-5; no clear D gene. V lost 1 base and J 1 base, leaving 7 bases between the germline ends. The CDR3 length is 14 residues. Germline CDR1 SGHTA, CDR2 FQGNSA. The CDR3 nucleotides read TGTGCCAGCAGCTTAGACCAAGGCCAAGAGACCCAGTACTTC. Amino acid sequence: CASSLDQGQETQYF.

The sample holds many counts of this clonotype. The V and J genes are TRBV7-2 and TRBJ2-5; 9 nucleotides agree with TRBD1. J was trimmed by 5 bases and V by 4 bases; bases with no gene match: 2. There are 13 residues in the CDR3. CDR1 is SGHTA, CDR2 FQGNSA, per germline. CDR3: CASSSTGGETQYF. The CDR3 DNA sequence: TGTGCCAGCAGCTCCACAGGGGGCGAGACCCAGTACTTC.

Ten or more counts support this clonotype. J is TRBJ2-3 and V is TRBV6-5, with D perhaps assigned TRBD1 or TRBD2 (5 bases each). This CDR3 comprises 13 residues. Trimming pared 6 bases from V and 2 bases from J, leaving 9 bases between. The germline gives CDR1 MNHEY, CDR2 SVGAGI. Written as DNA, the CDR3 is TGTGCCAGCAGCCGGGACCCCACAGATACGCAGTATTTT. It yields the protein CASSRDPTDTQYF.

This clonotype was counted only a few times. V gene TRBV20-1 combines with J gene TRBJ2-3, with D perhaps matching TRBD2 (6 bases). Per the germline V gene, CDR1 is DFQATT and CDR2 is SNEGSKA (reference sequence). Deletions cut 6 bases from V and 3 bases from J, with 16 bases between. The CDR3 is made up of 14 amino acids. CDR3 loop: CSAQGGIRTDTQYF. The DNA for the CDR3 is TGCAGTGCCCAGGGCGGGATTAGGACAGATACGCAGTATTTT.

For the CDR3, the DNA is TGTGCCAGCAGCCCCTCCACGGGCACTGAAGCTTTCTTT. It codes for CASSPSTGTEAFF. The chain combines TRBV3-1 with TRBJ1-1; D gene unclear. CDR1 and CDR2 from the germline V gene are LGHDT and YNNKEL (reference sequence). The CDR3 sequence is 13 residues long. Trimming took off 4 bases at V and 4 bases at J, with 10 bases between the two ends.

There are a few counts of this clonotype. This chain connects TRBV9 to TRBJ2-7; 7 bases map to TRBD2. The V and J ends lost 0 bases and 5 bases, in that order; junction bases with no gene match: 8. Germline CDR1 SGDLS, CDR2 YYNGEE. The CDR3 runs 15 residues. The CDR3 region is CASSVDGRELDEQYF. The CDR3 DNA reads TGTGCCAGCAGCGTAGATGGGCGGGAGTTGGACGAGCAGTACTTC.

The CDR3 DNA reads TGTGCCAGCTCACCACCCAACTACTCTGGGGCCAACGTCCTGACTTTC. It translates to CASSPPNYSGANVLTF. J is TRBJ2-6 and V is TRBV18; D ambiguous. Germline-derived CDR1 and CDR2 are KGHSH and LQKENI. The V end was cut by 0 bases, the J end by 0 bases, with 6 bases between. CDR3 length equals 16 residues. The full variable domain, with the rest looked up from reference TRBV18 and TRBJ2-6, is NAGVMQNPRHLVRRRGQEARLRCSPMKGHSHVYWYRQLPEEGLKFMVYLQKENIIDESGMPKERFSAEFPKEGPSILRIQQVVRGDSAAYFCASSPPNYSGANVLTFGAGSRLTVL.